The 13 T cell receptor beta chains in this list originate from one sample, sequenced in a study of beta chain features in type 1 diabetes. Sequenced material consisted of expressed TCRB transcripts (all of the isolated RNA was reverse transcribed). Clones were sequenced by immunoSEQ multiplex PCR, and TCRdb holds only the in-frame ones, with some missing. Among about 200,000 clones listed, roughly a tenth were seen once. Sequenced input: central memory CD4+ T cells from blood. These receptors all stem from a man aged 18 to 29 in good health.

This clone occurred a few times. The CDR3 reads CASIRFGVTSGSYNEQFF. In DNA form, the CDR3 reads TGTGCCAGCATCCGGTTCGGGGTGACTAGCGGGAGCTACAATGAGCAGTTCTTC. J is TRBJ2-1 and V is TRBV5-8, with TRBD2 identical over 12 bases. The CDR3 contains 18 residues. Germline CDR1 reads SGHTS; CDR2 reads YDEGEE. V was pared by 6 bases and J by 3 bases, with 13 bases of the junction left unmatched.

This clone came up a few times. For the CDR3, the DNA is TGTGCCAGCAGCTTAGGGACTAGGAGCACAGATACGCAGTATTTT. This encodes CASSLGTRSTDTQYF. The chain couples TRBV5-4 to TRBJ2-3; 8 bases are a match to TRBD2. The J segment lost 0 bases and the V segment lost 2 bases, leaving 2 bases of the junction unmatched. Germline assignment: CDR1 SGHNT and CDR2 YYREEE (reference sequence). The CDR3 is 15 amino acids.

This clone came up a few times. This chain links TRBV7-9 with TRBJ2-3; no clear D gene. The germline CDR1 and CDR2 sequences are SEHNR and FQNEAQ (reference sequence). CDR3 length equals 14 residues. V was shortened by 5 bases and J by 0 bases, with 9 bases between the two germline ends. DNA for the CDR3: TGTGCCAGCAGCCCTCTCCGTAGCACAGATACGCAGTATTTT. It translates to CASSPLRSTDTQYF.

The V call is TRBV23-1, the J call TRBJ2-2, with D perhaps matching TRBD1 (6 bases). TRBV23-1 is an ORF; its function is uncertain. The CDR3 spans 15 residues. The V and J ends lost 9 bases and 7 bases respectively, with 21 bases between them. The DNA of the CDR3 is TGCGCCAGTCCCCCTCCAGGGGAAAGTATCGGGGAGCTGTTTTTT. This translates into CASPPPGESIGELFF.

This chain connects TRBV30 to TRBJ1-1; TRBD1 might be the D (6 bases). This CDR3 is built from 13 residues. Trimming cost V 0 bases and J 11 bases, with 16 bases left between them. Per the germline V gene, CDR1 is GTSNPN and CDR2 is SVGIG (reference sequence). The CDR3 spells CAWSVGGDLWAFF. In DNA form, the CDR3 reads TGTGCCTGGAGTGTAGGGGGGGACCTATGGGCTTTCTTT.

This clone turned up a few times. V gene TRBV6-5 combines with J gene TRBJ2-5; D is uncertain. The CDR3 sequence is 14 residues long. The V and J ends lost 8 bases and 5 bases respectively, with 18 bases between them. Germline lookup yields CDR1 MNHEY and CDR2 SVGAGI. The CDR3 nucleotides read TGTGCCAGCGCTCGTACCGGTTATTGGGAGACCCAGTACTTC. Its translation is CASARTGYWETQYF.

The V gene is TRBV30, the J gene TRBJ2-7; no clear D. Germline-derived CDR1 and CDR2 are GTSNPN and SVGIG (reference sequence). The CDR3 runs 11 residues. Trimming removed 0 bases from V and 5 bases from J, with 5 bases in between. CDR3 nucleotides: TGTGCCTGGAGTGTACTGCACGAGCAGTACTTC. Translation gives CAWSVLHEQYF.

This clone was found a few times. The gene calls are TRBV6-6 and TRBJ2-3; D is tentatively TRBD1 or TRBD2 (5 bases each). Germline V gives CDR1 MNHNY, CDR2 SVGAGI (reference sequence). This CDR3 contains 14 residues. V lost 4 bases and J lost 9, with 17 bases in between. The chain's CDR3 is CASSSPLTRDTQYF. The CDR3 coding sequence is TGTGCCAGCAGTTCCCCTCTAACTAGGGACACGCAGTATTTT.

This clone was counted between two and nine times. The identical CDR3 is also encoded by other nucleotide sequences in the sample. This chain uses TRBV14 with TRBJ2-7, with D possibly being TRBD1 or TRBD2 (5 bases each). Between the trimmed V and J ends, which lost 3 bases and 2 bases, there was a span of 8 bases. This CDR3 comprises 13 residues. Germline V gene sequence: CDR1 SGHDN, CDR2 FVKESK. CDR3 in DNA: TGTGCCAGCAGCCACGGGACGGCCTACGAGCAGTACTTC. It encodes CASSHGTAYEQYF.

The chain combines TRBV6-5 with TRBJ1-1, with a weak D call TRBD1 (6 bases). Germline V gives CDR1 MNHEY, CDR2 SVGAGI. The V gene lost 6 bases and the J gene lost 8 bases, with 10 bases spanning the gap. This CDR3 has 11 amino acids. CDR3 amino acids: CASRQRGEAFF. CDR3 DNA: TGTGCCAGCAGACAAAGGGGGGAAGCTTTCTTT.

This chain joins TRBV5-4 and TRBJ2-3; D possibly uses TRBD1 or TRBD2 (5 bases each). The CDR3 contains 15 residues. V was shortened by 0 bases and J by 1 base, with 9 bases between the two germline ends. Germline V CDR1 and CDR2: SGHNT, YYREEE (reference sequence). The CDR3 region has the DNA TGTGCCAGCAGCTTGGCAGGGACCCGCACAGATACGCAGTATTTT. It codes for CASSLAGTRTDTQYF.

The J gene is TRBJ2-3, the V gene TRBV7-2, with D unresolved. V dropped 4 bases and J dropped 0 bases, with 11 bases sitting between them. The CDR3 is made up of 15 amino acids. Germline CDR1 reads SGHTA; CDR2 reads FQGNSA. The CDR3 sequence is CASSSGGESTDTQYF. Written as DNA, the CDR3 is TGTGCCAGCAGCTCGGGTGGGGAAAGCACAGATACGCAGTATTTT.

The V gene is TRBV6-1, the J gene TRBJ2-7, with 12 bases matching TRBD2. The CDR3 covers 15 residues. CDR1 and CDR2 from the germline V gene are MNHNS and SASEGT. The V segment lost 10 bases and the J segment 0 bases; nucleotides outside the gene matches: 7. CDR3 coding DNA: TGTGCCACCCACGGACTAGCGGGAAGCTCCTACGAGCAGTACTTC. Translated: CATHGLAGSSYEQYF.